The entry below describes one T cell receptor (beta chain). Its antigen is unknown. The data were taken from a study of OX40 agonist ivuxolimab in advanced cancers. Overall study findings and caveats: CD8+ T cells (on average) carried more expanded clones than CD4+ T cells.

The CDR3 consists of 15 residues. The germline gives CDR1 MDHEN, CDR2 SYDVKM. J gave up 2 bases and V 4 bases, and 5 bases lay outside the gene matches. The method was immunoSEQ multiplex PCR; TCRdb's version includes in-frame clones alone and lacks a portion of them. Of about 73,000 clones in the sample, around nine tenths are singletons; the top ten hold 0.5% to 0.55%. This material consisted of CD4+ or CD8+ T cells sorted from blood, taken in a trial of the OX40 agonist ivuxolimab. V gene TRBV28 combines with J gene TRBJ2-3, with 8 bases that match TRBD2. The sequence was collected from an adult with an advanced solid tumor such as melanoma, head and neck, liver or kidney cancer. CDR3: CASSSSGGPTDTQYF. CDR3 DNA sequence: TGTGCCAGCAGTTCATCGGGAGGGCCCACAGATACGCAGTATTTT. Drawing the rest from reference TRBV28 and TRBJ2-3, the complete variable domain is DVKVTQSSRYLVKRTGEKVFLECVQDMDHENMFWYRQDPGLGLRLIYFSYDVKMKEKGDIPEGYSVSREKKERFSLILESASTNQTSMYLCASSSSGGPTDTQYFGPGTRLTVL.